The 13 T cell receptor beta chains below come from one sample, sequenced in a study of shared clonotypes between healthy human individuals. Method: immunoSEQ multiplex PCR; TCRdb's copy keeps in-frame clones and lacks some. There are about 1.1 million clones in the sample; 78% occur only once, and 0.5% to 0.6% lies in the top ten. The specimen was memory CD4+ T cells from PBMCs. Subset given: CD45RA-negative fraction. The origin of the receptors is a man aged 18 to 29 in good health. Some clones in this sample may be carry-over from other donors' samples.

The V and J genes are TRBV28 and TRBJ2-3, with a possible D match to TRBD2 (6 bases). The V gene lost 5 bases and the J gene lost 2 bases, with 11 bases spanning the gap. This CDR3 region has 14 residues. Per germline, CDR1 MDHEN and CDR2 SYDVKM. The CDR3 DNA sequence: TGTGCCAGCAGTATTAGCGGCTACACAGATACGCAGTATTTT. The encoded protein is CASSISGYTDTQYF.

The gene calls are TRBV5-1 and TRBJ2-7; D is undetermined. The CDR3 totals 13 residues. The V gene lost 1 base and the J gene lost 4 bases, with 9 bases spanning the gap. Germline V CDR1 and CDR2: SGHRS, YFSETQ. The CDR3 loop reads CASSLWAQYEQYF. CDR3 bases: TGCGCCAGCAGCTTGTGGGCCCAGTACGAGCAGTACTTC.

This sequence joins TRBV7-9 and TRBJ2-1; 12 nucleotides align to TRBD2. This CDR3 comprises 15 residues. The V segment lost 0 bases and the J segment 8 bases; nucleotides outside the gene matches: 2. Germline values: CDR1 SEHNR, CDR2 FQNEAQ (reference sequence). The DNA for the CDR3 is TGTGCCAGCAGCTTAGCCCGACTAGCGGGAGATGAGCAGTTCTTC. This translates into CASSLARLAGDEQFF.

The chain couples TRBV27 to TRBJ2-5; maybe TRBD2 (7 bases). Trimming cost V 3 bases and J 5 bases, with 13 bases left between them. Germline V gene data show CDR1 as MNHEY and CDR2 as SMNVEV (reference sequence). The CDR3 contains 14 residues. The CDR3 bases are TGTGCCAGCAGTTTGTGGGGGGGCGGTGAGACCCAGTACTTC. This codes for CASSLWGGGETQYF.

The CDR3 DNA reads as TGCGCCAGCAGCCTGCAGACCGGGACAGGGCTCGGAGGCTACACCTTC. The encoded protein is CASSLQTGTGLGGYTF. The gene calls are TRBV4-1 and TRBJ1-2, with TRBD1 matching over 9 bases. The junction had 14 bases not matched to a gene; V was cut back by 4 bases and J by 8 bases. CDR3 length: 16 residues. The germline CDR1 and CDR2 sequences are MGHRA and YSYEKL.

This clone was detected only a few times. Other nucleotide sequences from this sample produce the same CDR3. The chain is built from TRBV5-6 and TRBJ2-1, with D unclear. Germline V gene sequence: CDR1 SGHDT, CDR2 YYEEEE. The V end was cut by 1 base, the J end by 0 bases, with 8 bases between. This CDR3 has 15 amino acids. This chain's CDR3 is CASSLSASSYNEQFF. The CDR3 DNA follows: TGTGCCAGCAGCTTGTCGGCCAGCTCCTACAATGAGCAGTTCTTC.

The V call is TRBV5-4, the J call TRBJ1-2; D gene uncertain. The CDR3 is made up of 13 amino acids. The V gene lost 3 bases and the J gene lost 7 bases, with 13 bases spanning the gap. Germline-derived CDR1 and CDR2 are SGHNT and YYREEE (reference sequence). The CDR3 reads CASSSTPETGYTF. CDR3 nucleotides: TGTGCCAGCAGCTCAACCCCGGAGACTGGCTACACCTTC.

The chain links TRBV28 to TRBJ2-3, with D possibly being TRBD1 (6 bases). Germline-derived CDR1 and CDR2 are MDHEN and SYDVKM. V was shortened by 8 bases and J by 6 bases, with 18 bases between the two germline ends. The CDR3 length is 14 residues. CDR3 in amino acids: CASGRRTELDTQYF. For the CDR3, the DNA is TGTGCCAGCGGACGAAGGACAGAGCTGGATACGCAGTATTTT.

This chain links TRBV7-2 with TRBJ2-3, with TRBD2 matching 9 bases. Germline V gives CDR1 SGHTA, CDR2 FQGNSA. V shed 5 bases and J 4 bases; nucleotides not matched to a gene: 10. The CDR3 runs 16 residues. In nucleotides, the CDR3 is TGTGCCAGCAGCCTCAATAGCGGGAGTCGGGCAGATACGCAGTATTTT. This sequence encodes CASSLNSGSRADTQYF.

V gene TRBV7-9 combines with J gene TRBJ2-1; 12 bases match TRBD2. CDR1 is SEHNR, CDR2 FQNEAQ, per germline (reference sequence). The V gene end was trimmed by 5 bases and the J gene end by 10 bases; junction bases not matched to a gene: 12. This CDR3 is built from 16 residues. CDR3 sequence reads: CASSPTVTSGSGEQFF. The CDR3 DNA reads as TGTGCCAGCAGCCCAACCGTGACTAGCGGGAGTGGAGAGCAGTTCTTC.

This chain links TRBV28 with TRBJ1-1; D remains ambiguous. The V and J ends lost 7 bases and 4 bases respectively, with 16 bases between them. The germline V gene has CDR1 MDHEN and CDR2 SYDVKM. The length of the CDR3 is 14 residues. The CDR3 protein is CASTKVPGFTEAFF. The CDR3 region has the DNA TGTGCCAGCACCAAGGTTCCGGGTTTCACTGAAGCTTTCTTT.

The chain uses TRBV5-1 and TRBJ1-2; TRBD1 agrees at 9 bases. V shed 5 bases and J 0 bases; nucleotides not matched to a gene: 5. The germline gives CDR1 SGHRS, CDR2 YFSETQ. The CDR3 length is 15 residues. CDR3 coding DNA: TGCGCCAGCAGGCTAGGACAGGGGACTAACTATGGCTACACCTTC. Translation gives CASRLGQGTNYGYTF.

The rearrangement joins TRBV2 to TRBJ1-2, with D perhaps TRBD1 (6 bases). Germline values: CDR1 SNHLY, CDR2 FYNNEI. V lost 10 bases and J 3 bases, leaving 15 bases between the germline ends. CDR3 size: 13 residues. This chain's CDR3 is CAISRGGHYGYTF. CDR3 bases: TGTGCCATCTCCAGGGGCGGACACTATGGCTACACCTTC.